This T cell receptor (beta chain) was profiled in a study of OX40 agonist ivuxolimab in advanced cancers. In the study overall: Ivuxolimab was a fully human IgG2 agonistic monoclonal antibody targeting the costimulatory receptor OX40 (CD134). Intravenous ivuxolimab was administered to patients every 2 weeks at six dose levels: 0.01, 0.1, 0.3, 1.5, 3 and 10 mg/kg. Of the roughly 52 dose-escalation patients, hepatocellular carcinoma was present in approximately 20, melanoma in approximately 15, renal cell carcinoma in 9 and head and neck cancer in 9. The dose-escalation cohort was roughly 80% male with a mean age of roughly 60 years, ranging from roughly 20 to 80. Patients were allowed to have had prior anti-PD-1, anti-PD-L1 or anti-CTLA-4 therapy, and approximately 41% of the dose-escalation patients had previously received checkpoint inhibitors. Three dose-escalation patients achieved partial responses, one with hepatocellular carcinoma and two with cutaneous melanoma. Peripheral TCRbeta sequencing was intended to test whether TCR sequence diversity was altered and clonal T-cell expansion was caused by ivuxolimab. The paper covers the monotherapy dose-escalation part of the phase I ivuxolimab trial, which included N ≈ 50 patients.

The trial excluded patients who had a history of autoimmune disease or were on systemic immunosuppression. Peripheral blood for TCR sequencing was collected from all dose cohorts at baseline, on cycle 4 day 1, and on cycle 7 day 1. The samples were taken from a phase I, first-in-human, multicenter, open-label dose-escalation trial of ivuxolimab. Adults with locally advanced or metastatic melanoma, renal cell, hepatocellular, or head and neck squamous cell carcinoma were enrolled in the trial. CD4+ and CD8+ T cells were sorted separately from peripheral blood before TCR sequencing. Genomic DNA was isolated from the sorted cells so that the TCRbeta CDR3 region could be sequenced. TCRbeta CDR3 regions were sequenced using the immunoSEQ Assay. TCRdb's version of the immuneACCESS table is confined to in-frame rearrangements and falls short of the full clone set. An unresolved V gene accounts for under half of the shortfall where checked; the remainder is of unknown origin. This sample holds 90,000 to 130,000 clones; 80% to 95% were observed only once. Approximately 0.63% of the sample is taken by the ten largest.

On this clone: Its antigen is not yet known. Base qualities are not provided; no much larger clone lies one nucleotide away.

Results and caveats for the whole study, not just this receptor: Partial responders in the 0.1-3.0 mg/kg groups had among the lowest normalized peripheral clonal expansion, especially among CD8+ T cells. The antigen specificity of the clonally expanded peripheral T cells was not determined. Low levels of normalized T-cell clonal expansion were also shown by some nonresponding patients. At doses of 0.1 to 3.0 mg/kg, clonal expansion of both CD4+ and CD8+ T cells in blood was seen between baseline and week 6. After ivuxolimab, more expanded clones were found on average in CD8+ T cells than in CD4+ T cells.

Trimming removed 1 base from V and 9 bases from J; the gene matches leave 9 bases unexplained. For CDR1 and CDR2, the germline V gene lists SGHTA and FQGNSA. Counted from cysteine to phenylalanine, this CDR3 has 16 amino acids. Only the CDR3 DNA is retained, 48 bases long and in frame from the first base. Recombination linked TRBV7-2 to TRBJ1-6, and 7 bases in between align with TRBD1. Specimen: CD4+ or CD8+ T cells sorted from blood, collected in a trial of the OX40 agonist ivuxolimab. This receptor was obtained from an adult with an advanced solid tumor such as melanoma, head and neck, liver or kidney cancer. At the DNA level, the sequence is TGTGCCAGCAGCTTAGGCGCATCAGGGGGACGTTCACCCCTCCACTTT. This sequence encodes CASSLGASGGRSPLHF.